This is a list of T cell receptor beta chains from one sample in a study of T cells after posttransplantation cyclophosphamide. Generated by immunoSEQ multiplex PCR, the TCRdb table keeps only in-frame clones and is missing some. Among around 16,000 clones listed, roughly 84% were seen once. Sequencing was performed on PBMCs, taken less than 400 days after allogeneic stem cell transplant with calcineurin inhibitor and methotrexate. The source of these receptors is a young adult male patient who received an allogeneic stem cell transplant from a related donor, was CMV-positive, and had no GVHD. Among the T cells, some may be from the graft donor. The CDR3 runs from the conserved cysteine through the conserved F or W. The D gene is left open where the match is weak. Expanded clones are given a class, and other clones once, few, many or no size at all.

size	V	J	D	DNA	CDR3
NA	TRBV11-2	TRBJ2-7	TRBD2	TGTGCCAGCAGCGTAGAGCGGGGTAGCTCCTACGAGCAGTACTTC	CASSVERGSSYEQYF
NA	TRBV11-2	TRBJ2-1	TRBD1	TGTGCCAGCAGCTTAGGGCTCGGGACAGGGTACACCAATGAGCAGTTCTTC	CASSLGLGTGYTNEQFF
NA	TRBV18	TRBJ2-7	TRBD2	TGTGCCAGCTCACGACGGGAGGATGAGAAGTACTTC	CASSRREDEKYF
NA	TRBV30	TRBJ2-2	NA	TGTGCCTGGAGTGCTTATACAGGGAACACCGGGGAGCTGTTTTTT	CAWSAYTGNTGELFF
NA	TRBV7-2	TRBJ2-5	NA	TGTGCCAGCAGCTCAGGACTAATGGGCGGAGAGCAGTACTTC	CASSSGLMGGEQYF
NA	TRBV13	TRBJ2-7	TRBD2	TGTGCCAGCAGCTCAGGAGGGACTAGCGGTCCCTACGAGCAGTACTTC	CASSSGGTSGPYEQYF
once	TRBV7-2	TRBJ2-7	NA	TGTGCCAGCAGCGAAGTCATAGCCCCATCCTACGAGCAGTACTTC	CASSEVIAPSYEQYF
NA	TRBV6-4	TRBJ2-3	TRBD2	TGTGCCAGCAGTGAATCGGCGGGAGGAGGGTCAGATACGCAGTATTTT	CASSESAGGGSDTQYF
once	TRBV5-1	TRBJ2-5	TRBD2	TGCGCCAGCAGCCTAACTGGGACTAGCTTAGAGACCCAGTACTTC	CASSLTGTSLETQYF
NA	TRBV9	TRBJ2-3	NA	TGTGCCAGCAGCGAACAGGGACGGGGGGCAGATACGCAGTATTTT	CASSEQGRGADTQYF
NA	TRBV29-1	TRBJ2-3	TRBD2	TGCAGCGTGGGGACTAGCGGGGTAACAGATACGCAGTATTTT	CSVGTSGVTDTQYF
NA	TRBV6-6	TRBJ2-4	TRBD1	TGTGCCAGCAGCCCAGGGGGAGCACAAAACATTCAGTACTTC	CASSPGGAQNIQYF
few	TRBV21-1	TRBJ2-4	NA	TGTGCCAGCTTGGGGGACAGGGTAGTATCCAAAAACATTCAGTACTTC	CASLGDRVVSKNIQYF
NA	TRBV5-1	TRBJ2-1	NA	TGCGCCAGCAGCTTGGGGCATGAGCAGTTCTTC	CASSLGHEQFF
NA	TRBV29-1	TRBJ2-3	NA	TGCAGCGTTGCAACGAGGCATACGCAGTATTTT	CSVATRHTQYF
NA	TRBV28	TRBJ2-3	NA	TGTGCCAGCAAAACTGGCACAGATACGCAGTATTTT	CASKTGTDTQYF
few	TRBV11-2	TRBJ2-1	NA	TGTGCCAGCAGCTTATTAGTCTCCTACAATGAGCAGTTCTTC	CASSLLVSYNEQFF
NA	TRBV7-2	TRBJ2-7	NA	TGTGCCAGCAGCTTAAATTGGAGAGGGGGCGAGCAGTACTTC	CASSLNWRGGEQYF
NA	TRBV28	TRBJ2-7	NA	TGTGCCAGCAGTTTTCAGGCGGGTTTTACCTACGAGCAGTACTTC	CASSFQAGFTYEQYF
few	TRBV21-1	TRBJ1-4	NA	TGTGCCAGCAGCATTACTCAACTAAGGGGAGAAAAACTGTTTTTT	CASSITQLRGEKLFF
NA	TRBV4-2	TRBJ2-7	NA	TGTGCCAGCAGCCAAGATTTAGCGTCCTACGAGCAGTACTTC	CASSQDLASYEQYF
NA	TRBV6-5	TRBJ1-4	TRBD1	TGTGCCAGCAGTTCCGGGACAGGGGAGGAAAAACTGTTTTTT	CASSSGTGEEKLFF
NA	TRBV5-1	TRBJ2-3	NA	TGCGCCAGCAGAGACAGGGGACTAGCTACAGATACGCAGTATTTT	CASRDRGLATDTQYF
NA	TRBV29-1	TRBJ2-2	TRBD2	TGCAGCGCAGGGACTAGCGGGAAGGGGGAGCTGTTTTTT	CSAGTSGKGELFF
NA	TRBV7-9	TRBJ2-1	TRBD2	TGTGCCAGCAGTGGGAGCGGGGCTTACAGTGAGCAGTTCTTC	CASSGSGAYSEQFF
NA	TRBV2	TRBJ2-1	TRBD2	TGTGCCAGCAGTGAATTCTCTAGCGGGTTCTACAATGAGCAGTTCTTC	CASSEFSSGFYNEQFF
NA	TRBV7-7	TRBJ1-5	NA	TGTGCTAGCACTCAACTCGGGGGTCTAAATCAGCCCCAGCATTTT	CASTQLGGLNQPQHF
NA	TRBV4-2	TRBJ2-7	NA	TGTGCCAGCAGCCAAGAACTAGTTGTTTCGGACGAGCAGTACTTC	CASSQELVVSDEQYF
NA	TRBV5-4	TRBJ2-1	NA	TGTGCCAGCAGCCCGGACGGGAGCTCCTACAGTGAGCAGTTCTTC	CASSPDGSSYSEQFF
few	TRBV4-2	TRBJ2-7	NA	TGTGCCAGCAGCTTGGGCAGGGGCTACGAGCAGTACTTC	CASSLGRGYEQYF
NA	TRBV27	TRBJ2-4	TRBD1	TGTGCCAGCAGTTTATGGCAGGGGGAAAACATTCAGTACTTC	CASSLWQGENIQYF
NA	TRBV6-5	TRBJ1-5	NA	TGTGCCAGCAGAGGAGGACTCAATCAGCCCCAGCATTTT	CASRGGLNQPQHF
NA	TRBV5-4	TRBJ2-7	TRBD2	TGTGCCAGCAGCTCCCTAGCGGGAGGACCCTACGAGCAGTACTTC	CASSSLAGGPYEQYF
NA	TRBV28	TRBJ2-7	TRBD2	TGTGCCAGCAGTTATCAACTAGCGGGAGTAGGCGAGCAGTACTTC	CASSYQLAGVGEQYF
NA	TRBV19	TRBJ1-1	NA	TGTGCCAGTAGTATCACAGCCTGGAACACTGAAGCTTTCTTT	CASSITAWNTEAFF
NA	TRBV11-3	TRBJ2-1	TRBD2	TGTGCCAGCAGCTTACTAGCGGGGAACAATGAGCAGTTCTTC	CASSLLAGNNEQFF
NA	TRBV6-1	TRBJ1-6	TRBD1	TGTGCCAGCAGGCCCGGGACAGGGAATTCACCCCTCCACTTT	CASRPGTGNSPLHF
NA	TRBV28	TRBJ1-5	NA	TGTGCCAGCAGCCCGGAGGGGGGGCCAAGACAGCCCCAGCATTTT	CASSPEGGPRQPQHF
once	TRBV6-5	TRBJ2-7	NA	TGTGCCAGCAGCAATAGATACCCCCCCTACGAGCAGTACTTC	CASSNRYPPYEQYF
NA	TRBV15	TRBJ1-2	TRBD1	TGTGCCACCAGCAGAAACGGACAGGGCACGGGTGGCTACACCTTC	CATSRNGQGTGGYTF
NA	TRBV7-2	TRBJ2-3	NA	TGTGCCAGCAGCTTATCCGTCCCAGGGCTCGCAGATACGCAGTATTTT	CASSLSVPGLADTQYF
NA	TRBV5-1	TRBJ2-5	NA	TGCGCCAGCAGCTTGGGGGGAGTTCAAGAGACCCAGTACTTC	CASSLGGVQETQYF
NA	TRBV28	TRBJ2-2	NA	TGTGCCAGCAGGACTACAGGGACCGGGGAGCTGTTTTTT	CASRTTGTGELFF
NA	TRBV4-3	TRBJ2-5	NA	TGCGCCAGCAGCCAAGAAGCCCCCATGGAGACCCAGTACTTC	CASSQEAPMETQYF
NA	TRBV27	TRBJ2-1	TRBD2	TGTGCCAGCACCCTTAGCGGGAGGGGCGGAGAGCAGTTCTTC	CASTLSGRGGEQFF